Following are 27 T cell receptor beta chains from one sample sequenced in a study of chemoradiotherapy in HPV16-positive cancers. This table comes from immunoSEQ multiplex PCR, and its TCRdb copy is limited to in-frame clones, with some not included. The table has 6,000 or so clones, 90% seen once. The sequencing used blood, collected from a patient who underwent chemoradiotherapy. The receptor set was obtained from a human donor with HPV-associated anogenital cancer.

The chain is built from TRBV29-1 and TRBJ1-4, with a tentative D call TRBD1 (5 bases). Germline lookup yields CDR1 SQVTM and CDR2 ANQGSEA. There are 15 residues in the CDR3. The V end was cut by 5 bases, the J end by 0 bases, with 13 bases between. The CDR3: CSVLGTIATNEKLFF. The CDR3 DNA reads as TGCAGCGTTCTAGGGACGATTGCAACTAATGAAAAACTGTTTTTT.

The J gene is TRBJ2-2, the V gene TRBV15; perhaps TRBD2 as D (5 bases). Germline V gene data show CDR1 as LNHNV and CDR2 as YYDKDF (reference sequence). V was cut by 8 bases and J by 9 bases, with 16 bases left in between. The CDR3 is 13 residues long. The CDR3 protein is CATEHEGDRELFF. The CDR3 coding sequence is TGTGCCACCGAGCACGAGGGCGACCGGGAGCTGTTTTTT.

The V call is TRBV5-6, the J call TRBJ2-5; D is perhaps TRBD2 (6 bases). The CDR3 consists of 12 residues. V was clipped by 5 bases and J by 5 bases, with 10 bases between them. Germline CDR1 is SGHDT and CDR2 is YYEEEE. This chain's CDR3 is CASSFAGETQYF. The CDR3 DNA sequence: TGTGCCAGCAGTTTTGCGGGGGAGACCCAGTACTTC.

This clone was seen a single time. The CDR3 nucleotides read TGCAGTGCCCCTCTTACCTACGAGCAGTACTTC. Translation: CSAPLTYEQYF. J is TRBJ2-5 and V is TRBV20-1; D call uncertain. The J call is uncertain, as TRBJ2-7 better fits the DNA end. CDR3 length equals 11 residues. Germline lookup yields CDR1 DFQATT and CDR2 SNEGSKA (reference sequence).

The chain couples TRBV9 to TRBJ2-1, with TRBD2 matching 9 bases. Per the germline V gene, CDR1 is SGDLS and CDR2 is YYNGEE. Trimming removed 0 bases from V and 7 bases from J; junction bases left unmatched: 5. The CDR3 is made up of 15 amino acids. CDR3 DNA: TGTGCCAGCAGCGTAGATGCGGGGGGGCTGAATGAGCAGTTCTTC. As protein: CASSVDAGGLNEQFF.

The chain has TRBV6-6 and TRBJ1-5; possible D gene TRBD1, 6 bases. Germline V gene lookup returns CDR1 MNHNY and CDR2 SVGAGI (reference sequence). Trimming removed 5 bases from V and 2 bases from J, with 13 bases in between. The CDR3 sequence is 15 residues long. CDR3 DNA: TGTGCCAGCAGTCAACAGGGACGGGGCAATCAGCCCCAGCATTTT. This translates into CASSQQGRGNQPQHF.

The chain links TRBV28 to TRBJ2-7, with 8 bases that match TRBD1. J gave up 3 bases and V 8 bases, and 12 bases lay outside the gene matches. In germline, CDR1 is MDHEN, CDR2 SYDVKM. This CDR3 comprises 15 residues. CDR3 bases: TGTGCCAGCCGGTCGGGCGGGACAGGTAGCTACGAGCAGTACTTC. It yields the protein CASRSGGTGSYEQYF.

This chain uses TRBV6-1 with TRBJ1-6; unclear D gene. The germline gives CDR1 MNHNS, CDR2 SASEGT. The CDR3 consists of 13 residues. The ends were cut back, 8 bases at V and 8 bases at J, with 13 bases in the middle. CDR3 coding DNA: TGTGCCAGCGGTACGAGGAGGGATTCACCCCTCCACTTT. Residues: CASGTRRDSPLHF.

This chain uses TRBV6-1 with TRBJ1-1; TRBD1 agrees at 8 bases. Germline values: CDR1 MNHNS, CDR2 SASEGT. The CDR3 contains 13 residues. The junction had 5 bases not matched to a gene; V was cut back by 3 bases and J by 8 bases. The CDR3 region has the DNA TGTGCCAGCAGTGATTGGGGGACAGGAGAAGCTTTCTTT. Protein product: CASSDWGTGEAFF.

The chain has TRBV6-5 and TRBJ2-5, with D maybe TRBD2 (6 bases). Trimming took 5 bases from V and 2 from J, leaving 12 bases between them. The CDR3 totals 14 residues. Germline V gene sequence: CDR1 MNHEY, CDR2 SVGAGI. The CDR3 protein is CASSVRERQETQYF. Written as DNA, the CDR3 is TGTGCCAGCAGTGTACGGGAGCGGCAAGAGACCCAGTACTTC.

This clone occurred a few times. The chain joins TRBV6-1 to TRBJ2-7, with D perhaps matching TRBD1 or TRBD2 (5 bases each). From germline, CDR1 is MNHNS and CDR2 SASEGT. CDR3 length: 14 amino acids. V was clipped by 7 bases and J by 4 bases, with 17 bases between them. CDR3 in DNA: TGTGCCAGCATGGTTAGTCAGGGACGGTACGAGCAGTACTTC. This codes for CASMVSQGRYEQYF.

Notes on this clone: The junction and the germline gene differ at one end; a read error may be behind it. The rearrangement joins TRBV28 to TRBJ2-7; no firm D call. CDR3 length: 12 residues. The germline V gene has CDR1 MDHEN and CDR2 SYDVKM. CDR3 in amino acids: CASSMTPAVSNF. Written as DNA, the CDR3 is TGTGCCAGCAGTATGACCCCCGCGGTAAGCAACTTC.

This clone was observed a few times. The chain employs TRBV5-1 and TRBJ2-7, with D perhaps matching TRBD1 (6 bases). Germline V gene sequence: CDR1 SGHRS, CDR2 YFSETQ. Trimming cost V 5 bases and J 0 bases, with 15 bases left between them. The CDR3 is 15 residues long. The CDR3 protein is CASRGSGTLSYEQYF. The CDR3 DNA is TGCGCCAGCAGGGGTTCCGGGACACTCTCCTACGAGCAGTACTTC.

The V call is TRBV19, the J call TRBJ2-1; 8 positions agree with TRBD1. The CDR3 is made up of 16 amino acids. Germline CDR1 reads LNHDA; CDR2 reads SQIVND (reference sequence). The V segment lost 7 bases and the J segment 0 bases; nucleotides outside the gene matches: 8. This chain's CDR3 is CASIGQGSSSYNEQFF. CDR3 DNA: TGTGCCAGTATCGGACAGGGCTCGAGCTCCTACAATGAGCAGTTCTTC.

The chain joins TRBV6-5 to TRBJ2-3; D unclear. The CDR3 consists of 13 residues. The V end was cut by 2 bases, the J end by 4 bases, with 7 bases between. From germline, CDR1 is MNHEY and CDR2 SVGAGI. The CDR3 nucleotides are TGTGCCAGCAGTTACGTAGTGGCAGATACGCAGTATTTT. It is translated as CASSYVVADTQYF.

This chain links TRBV4-2 with TRBJ2-2; 8 bases line up with TRBD1. The CDR3 length is 16 residues. In germline, CDR1 is LGHNA, CDR2 YNFKEQ. Germline trimming cut 5 bases from V and 2 bases from J; bases unmatched to any gene: 7. The CDR3, as DNA: TGTGCCAGCAGCTTGGCTGGACAGGGTAACACCGGGGAGCTGTTTTTT. Amino acids: CASSLAGQGNTGELFF.

This chain connects TRBV5-1 to TRBJ2-1, with D possibly being TRBD1 (6 bases). Germline V gene sequence: CDR1 SGHRS, CDR2 YFSETQ. This CDR3 region has 15 residues. V lost 0 bases, J lost 0 bases, and 7 bases lay in between. CDR3 nucleotide sequence: TGCGCCAGCAGCTTGGGGGGGCGCTCCTACAATGAGCAGTTCTTC. It encodes CASSLGGRSYNEQFF.

The sample holds a few counts of this clone. The rearrangement joins TRBV29-1 to TRBJ2-7, with no clear D. The V end lost 2 bases, the J end lost 6 bases, and 11 bases lay between the germline ends. CDR1 and CDR2 from the germline V gene are SQVTM and ANQGSEA. CDR3 length: 12 residues. The CDR3 nucleotides read TGCAGCGTTGAATCCGAGTTCCCCGAGCAGTACTTC. The encoded protein is CSVESEFPEQYF.

This chain connects TRBV18 to TRBJ1-3; tentative D call: TRBD1 (5 bases). The V gene lost 0 bases and the J gene lost 0 bases, with 9 bases spanning the gap. The CDR3 sequence is 16 residues long. Germline V gene data show CDR1 as KGHSH and CDR2 as LQKENI. The CDR3 spells CASSPPAGPSGNTIYF. The DNA for the CDR3 is TGTGCCAGCTCACCACCAGCAGGGCCCTCTGGAAACACCATATATTTT. Combining the CDR3 with reference TRBV18 and TRBJ1-3 gives the whole variable domain NAGVMQNPRHLVRRRGQEARLRCSPMKGHSHVYWYRQLPEEGLKFMVYLQKENIIDESGMPKERFSAEFPKEGPSILRIQQVVRGDSAAYFCASSPPAGPSGNTIYFGEGSWLTVV.

The chain links TRBV16 to TRBJ2-4; D is perhaps TRBD2 (5 bases). Germline V CDR1 and CDR2: KGHSY, FQNENV. This CDR3 spans 16 amino acids. V was trimmed by 4 bases and J by 0 bases, leaving 13 bases between them. This CDR3 reads CASSPLGDLAKNIQYF. CDR3 DNA sequence: TGTGCCAGCAGCCCACTCGGGGATTTAGCCAAAAACATTCAGTACTTC.

The chain couples TRBV5-8 to TRBJ1-5, with no clear D. This CDR3 spans 15 amino acids. The V gene lost 1 base and the J gene lost 2 bases, with 10 bases spanning the gap. Germline lookup yields CDR1 SGHTS and CDR2 YDEGEE. The CDR3 region is CASSLRKVGNQPQHF. CDR3 nucleotide sequence: TGTGCCAGCAGCTTGAGGAAGGTGGGCAATCAGCCCCAGCATTTT.

The chain joins TRBV9 to TRBJ1-6; D not certain. Germline values: CDR1 SGDLS, CDR2 YYNGEE. The CDR3 has 14 amino acids. The V end lost 3 bases, the J end lost 6 bases, and 10 bases lay between the germline ends. The CDR3 nucleotides are TGTGCCAGCAGCGCCTCCGGCCGTAATTCACCCCTCCACTTT. Its translation: CASSASGRNSPLHF. The full variable domain, its missing parts supplied by reference TRBV9 and TRBJ1-6, is DSGVTQTPKHLITATGQRVTLRCSPRSGDLSVYWYQQSLDQGLQFLIQYYNGEERAKGNILERFSAQQFPDLHSELNLSSLELGDSALYFCASSASGRNSPLHFGNGTRLTVT.

The chain combines TRBV28 with TRBJ1-2; 7 nucleotides align to TRBD1. Germline assignment: CDR1 MDHEN and CDR2 SYDVKM. The CDR3 totals 17 residues. V dropped 7 bases and J dropped 1; count of bases not matched to a gene: 15. The CDR3 sequence is CASTVGGRALFNYGYTF. CDR3 bases: TGTGCCAGCACTGTAGGGGGCCGTGCCCTTTTTAACTATGGCTACACCTTC.

The rearrangement joins TRBV25-1 to TRBJ1-6, with 9 nucleotides matching TRBD1. Trimming removed 8 bases from V and 10 bases from J; junction bases left unmatched: 3. Germline CDR1 MGHDK, CDR2 SYGVNS. This CDR3 is 12 amino acids long. The CDR3 loop is CASGTGSSPLHF. For the CDR3, the DNA is TGTGCCAGCGGGACAGGGAGCTCACCCCTCCACTTT.

V usage is TRBV19 and J usage is TRBJ2-3; D gene ambiguous. Germline-derived CDR1 and CDR2 are LNHDA and SQIVND (reference sequence). Trimming shortened V by 4 bases and J by 5 bases, and 7 bases separated the two germline ends. The CDR3 runs 12 residues. The CDR3 coding sequence is TGTGCCAGTAGTAGGGGAATAGATACGCAGTATTTT. It yields the protein CASSRGIDTQYF.

The chain combines TRBV28 with TRBJ2-3, with 12 bases lining up with TRBD2. From germline, CDR1 is MDHEN and CDR2 SYDVKM. The CDR3 length is 16 residues. The ends lost 5 bases at V and 5 bases at J; junction bases unmatched: 8. In nucleotides, the CDR3 is TGTGCCAGCAGTCCCCGACTAGCGGGAGTGAGAGATACGCAGTATTTT. This sequence encodes CASSPRLAGVRDTQYF.

This clone showed up just once. This sequence joins TRBV5-1 and TRBJ1-1, with D hard to call. Trimming left V 1 base short and J 2 bases short, with 12 bases between. The CDR3 is made up of 15 amino acids. The germline V gene encodes CDR1 SGHRS and CDR2 YFSETQ. The CDR3 loop reads CASSLTAGLNTEAFF. In DNA, the CDR3 is TGCGCCAGCAGCTTGACGGCCGGGCTCAACACTGAAGCTTTCTTT.